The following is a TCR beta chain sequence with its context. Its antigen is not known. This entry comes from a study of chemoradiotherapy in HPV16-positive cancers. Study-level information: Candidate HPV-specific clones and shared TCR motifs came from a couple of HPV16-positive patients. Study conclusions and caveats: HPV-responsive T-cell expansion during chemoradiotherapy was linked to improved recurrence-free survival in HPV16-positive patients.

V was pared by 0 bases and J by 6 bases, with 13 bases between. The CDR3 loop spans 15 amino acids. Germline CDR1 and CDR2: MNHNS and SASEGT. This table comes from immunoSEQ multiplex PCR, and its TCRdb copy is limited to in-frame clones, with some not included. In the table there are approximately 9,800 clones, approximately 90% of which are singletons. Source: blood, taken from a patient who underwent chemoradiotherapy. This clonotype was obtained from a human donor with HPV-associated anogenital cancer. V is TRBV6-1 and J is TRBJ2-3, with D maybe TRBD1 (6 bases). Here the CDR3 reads CASSEAVGAQDTQYF. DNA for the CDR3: TGTGCCAGCAGTGAAGCCGTGGGGGCGCAGGATACGCAGTATTTT.